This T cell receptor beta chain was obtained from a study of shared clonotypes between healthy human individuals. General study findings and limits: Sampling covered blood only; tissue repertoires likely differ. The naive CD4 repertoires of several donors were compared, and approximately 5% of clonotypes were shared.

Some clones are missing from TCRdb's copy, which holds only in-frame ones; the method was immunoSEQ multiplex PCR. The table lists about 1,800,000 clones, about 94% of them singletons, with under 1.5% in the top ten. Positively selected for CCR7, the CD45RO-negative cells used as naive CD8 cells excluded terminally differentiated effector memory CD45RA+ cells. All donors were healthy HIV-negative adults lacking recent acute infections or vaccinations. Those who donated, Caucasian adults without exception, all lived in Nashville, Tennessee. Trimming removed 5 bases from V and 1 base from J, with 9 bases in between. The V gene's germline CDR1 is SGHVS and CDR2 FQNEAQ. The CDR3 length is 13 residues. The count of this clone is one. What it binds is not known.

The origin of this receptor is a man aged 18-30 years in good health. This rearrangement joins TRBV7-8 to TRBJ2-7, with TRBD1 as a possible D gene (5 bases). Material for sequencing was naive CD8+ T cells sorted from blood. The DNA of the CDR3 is TGTGCCAGCAGCGAAGCAGGGTCCTACGAGCAGTACTTC. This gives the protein CASSEAGSYEQYF.